A selection of T cell receptor beta chains follows, all from one sample in a study of blood T cell repertoires in COVID-19. Clones were sequenced by immunoSEQ multiplex PCR, and TCRdb holds only the in-frame ones, with some missing. The sample carries a few hundred thousand clones, 75% to 90% recorded once. The source material was peripheral blood. These receptors were taken from a woman in her 70s with acute or convalescent COVID-19. CDR3s include the opening cysteine and the closing phenylalanine or tryptophan. A D gene is named only where the DNA matches it firmly. Size is omitted from some rows. Given values are once, few, many or a class for expanded clones.

j_call,clone_size,d_call,v_call,cdr3_aa,cdr3_nt
TRBJ1-6,NA,TRBD1,TRBV30,CAWSVQGNSPLHF,TGTGCCTGGAGTGTACAGGGGAATTCACCCCTCCACTTT
TRBJ2-1,NA,TRBD2,TRBV12-3/TRBV12-4,CASGGDNEQFF,TGTGCCAGCGGGGGGGACAATGAGCAGTTCTTC
TRBJ1-1,once,NA,TRBV5-1,CASSPLTGRQNTEAFF,TGCGCCAGCAGCCCCCTAACAGGGAGACAGAACACTGAAGCTTTCTTT
TRBJ1-1,NA,TRBD1,TRBV6-6,CAGCPGQKNTEAFF,TGTGCCGGTTGTCCGGGACAGAAGAACACTGAAGCTTTCTTT
TRBJ1-5,NA,TRBD1,TRBV18,CASSPPPTGLSNQPQHF,TGTGCCAGCTCACCCCCACCGACAGGGCTTAGCAATCAGCCCCAGCATTTT
TRBJ1-1,NA,TRBD1,TRBV9,CASSGQQGWENTEAFF,TGTGCCAGCAGCGGCCAACAGGGGTGGGAGAACACTGAAGCTTTCTTT
TRBJ1-1,once,NA,TRBV7-9,CASSFIGDGEAFF,TGTGCCAGCAGCTTTATAGGGGATGGTGAAGCTTTCTTT
TRBJ1-5,NA,TRBD1,TRBV7-8,CASSPRDSEYQPQHF,TGTGCCAGCAGCCCCCGGGACAGCGAATATCAGCCCCAGCATTTT
TRBJ2-7,NA,NA,TRBV5-4,CASSPDPAYEQYF,TGTGCCAGCAGCCCCGATCCGGCCTACGAGCAGTACTTC
TRBJ2-1,NA,TRBD2,TRBV7-2,CASSSQRGEYNEQFF,TGTGCCAGCAGCTCACAGCGGGGCGAGTACAATGAGCAGTTCTTC
TRBJ1-2,NA,TRBD1,TRBV2,CASRAGGYGYTF,TGTGCCAGCAGAGCAGGGGGGTATGGCTACACCTTC
TRBJ1-6,NA,NA,TRBV15,CATSRAGTNSPLHF,TGTGCCACCAGCAGAGCAGGTACTAATTCACCCCTCCACTTT
TRBJ2-1,NA,TRBD2,TRBV5-1,CASSSLLSGGAYNEQFF,TGCGCCAGCAGCTCATTACTTAGCGGGGGGGCGTACAATGAGCAGTTCTTC
TRBJ1-6,NA,TRBD1,TRBV10-2,CASRSGQGNSPLHF,TGCGCCAGCAGGTCCGGACAGGGGAATTCACCCCTCCACTTT